The clone carrying this T cell receptor beta chain was recorded once. From germline, CDR1 is LGHNA and CDR2 YSLEER. V gave up 4 bases and J gave up 4 bases, with 16 bases separating them. The CDR3 is 15 amino acids. The source of the sample is a study of blood T cell repertoires in COVID-19. Study-level background: Sources were T cells, B-cell-depleted T cells, or PBMCs; the material itself was cDNA or gDNA.

Libraries were prepared by immunoSEQ multiplex PCR; TCRdb keeps only in-frame clonotypes and omits some of them. The top ten hold just under 1% of the sample, which has under 300,000 clones, 88% seen once. Recovered status applied to Cohort 3 donors who had two consecutive negative PCRs. It also applied to those with clearance or with symptom resolution. V gene TRBV4-3 combines with J gene TRBJ2-5; weak D call: TRBD2 (6 bases). This TCR was sampled from a woman in her 30s who had recovered from COVID-19. The specimen was PBMCs or T cells enriched from blood (not recorded which). In DNA, the CDR3 is TGCGCCAGCAGCCCGCGGGAAACCGAAGGAGAGACCCAGTACTTC. This codes for CASSPRETEGETQYF.